The sequence of this T cell receptor (beta chain) was determined in a study of Tregs in tolerant kidney transplant recipients. Concerning this clone: Its antigen is unknown. One junction end disagrees with the germline gene, perhaps due to a read error. Other DNA sequences in this specimen translate into the identical CDR3.

Related graft donors supplied nonmyeloablative bone marrow transplants, and mixed chimerism was transient. Points from the study as a whole: The small number of patients limits these findings pending further validation. Nucleotide sequences could not be compared across some patients' samples due to primer changes.

Sequencing used immunoSEQ multiplex PCR; TCRdb keeps in-frame clones, though not all of them. The sample lists tens of thousands of clones; roughly 93% were seen once. CDR3 length: 14 residues. The germline gives CDR1 GTSNPN, CDR2 SVGIG (reference sequence). The chain is built from TRBV30 and TRBJ1-6, with D perhaps matching TRBD1 (5 bases). The sequences come from CD4+ T cells from blood (PBMCs), collected 12 months after the transplant. This sequence originates from a human patient who received a combined kidney and bone marrow transplant. These T cells may partly come from the graft donor. The CDR3 sequence: CAWSVGRGNSPLHF. CDR3 nucleotides: TGTGCCTGGAGTGTGGGGCGTGGTAATTCCCCCCTCCACTTT.